Included here is one T cell receptor (beta chain) sequence, with context. The length of the CDR3 is 14 residues. Germline CDR1 KGHSH, CDR2 LQKENI. The sample comes from a study of T cells expressing NK-cell markers. TCRdb re-called the 5' RACE reads and gives one entry per CDR3 protein, without DNA. The sample data list about 550,000 distinct CDR3 sequences. The V and J genes are TRBV18 and TRBJ1-1; TCRdb names TRBD1, which stays unverified in the absence of DNA. The sequenced sample was blood T cells: a sorted CD56 or NKG2C T cell subset, CD4+ or CD8+ T cells, or bulk PBMC T cells (not recorded which). This clonotype was sampled from a man between 18 and 35 years old in good health. CDR3 region: CASSPAQRGTEAFF. The variable domain in full, with the rest retrieved from reference TRBV18 and TRBJ1-1, is NAGVMQNPRHLVRRRGQEARLRCSPMKGHSHVYWYRQLPEEGLKFMVYLQKENIIDESGMPKERFSAEFPKEGPSILRIQQVVRGDSAAYFCASSPAQRGTEAFFGQGTRLTVV.